This TCR beta chain was sequenced in a study of T cell repertoires in cytomegalovirus infection. The germline gives CDR1 MGHRA, CDR2 YSYEKL. Trimming took 7 bases from V and 3 from J; bases not matched to a gene: 18. This CDR3 contains 18 residues. TCRdb reprocessed the reads via MiXCR and lists one record per CDR3 protein. This sample has 510,000 or so distinct CDR3 sequences, with approximately 25% found just once. This receptor was obtained from a human donor in good health (CMV status not recorded). Some clones in this sample may be carry-over from other donors' samples. The specimen was PBMCs. This rearrangement joins TRBV4-1 to TRBJ2-3; 8 nucleotides line up with TRBD1. The CDR3 here is CASTKTGTGRTGTDTQYF. The CDR3, as DNA: TGCGCCAGCACCAAAACCGGGACAGGCCGAACGGGGACAGATACGCAGTATTTT.